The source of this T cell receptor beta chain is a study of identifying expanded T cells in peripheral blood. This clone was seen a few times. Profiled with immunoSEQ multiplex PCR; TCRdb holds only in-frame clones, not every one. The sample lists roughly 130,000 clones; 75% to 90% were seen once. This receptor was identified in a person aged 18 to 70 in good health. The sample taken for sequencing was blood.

CDR3 sequence (DNA): TGCAGCTTCCTTGTACAGGGACAGCTAGATACGCAGTATTTT. It is translated as CSFLVQGQLDTQYF. The chain uses TRBV29-1 and TRBJ2-3, with 7 nucleotides matching TRBD1. The CDR3 sequence is 14 residues long. With 8 bases clipped from V and 5 bases from J, the junction kept 13 bases outside the gene matches. CDR1 SQVTM and CDR2 ANQGSEA come from the germline V gene.